This T cell receptor beta chain emerged from a study of T cell repertoires in cytomegalovirus infection. Across the study: Public TCR beta signatures were indicative of both CMV infection and a matching HLA type. General study findings and limits: Across the ex vivo response, the dominant clonotypes were HLA-C-restricted CMV-specific TCR beta clonotypes. Cumulative frequency (of public TCR beta family members) identified carriers of CMV plus the relevant HLA.

TCRdb re-called the reads with MiXCR, one entry per CDR3 protein. The table records 200,000 to 250,000 distinct CDR3 sequences, roughly 22% of them present only once. The CDR3 is 17 residues long. V lost 3 bases and J lost 4; bases outside the gene matches: 12. On this clonotype itself: Its antigen is unknown.

The sample comprised CD8+ T cells from PBMCs. The chain joins TRBV12-3 or TRBV12-4 to TRBJ1-5, with TRBD1 matching 7 bases. This clonotype was obtained from a human donor in good health (CMV status not recorded). Some clones in this sample may be carry-over from other donors' samples. The CDR3 DNA reads as TGTGCCAGCAGTTTCCAAGACAGGGCCCCCAGTAATCAGCCCCAGCATTTT. Amino acids: CASSFQDRAPSNQPQHF.